This entry features one TCR beta chain sequence. The CDR3 is 15 residues long. Between the trimmed V and J ends, which lost 5 bases and 0 bases, there was a span of 15 bases. The germline V gene has CDR1 SGHRS and CDR2 YFSETQ. The record originates from a study of blood T cell repertoires in COVID-19. The overall study: Researchers got acute and convalescent COVID-19 samples from the United States, Italy and Spain. T cells, B-cell-depleted T cells, or PBMCs supplied cDNA or gDNA.

Participant ages covered roughly 18 to 89 years across 25 or so US areas. Source study methods: Estimation of nucleated cell counts was performed using reference gene primer amplification. Only in-frame clones appear in the TCRdb table, and some are missing; sequencing was by immunoSEQ multiplex PCR. V and J calls and clone size are given by that table; D and trimming were obtained from the DNA. This table holds about 260,000 clones, over 75% found once. The sequencing input was PBMCs or T cells enriched from blood (not recorded which). This rearrangement joins TRBV5-1 to TRBJ2-7, with D perhaps TRBD1 (5 bases). This clonotype was sampled from a woman aged 40 to 50 who had been exposed to COVID-19. This CDR3 reads CASRMNRYGSYEQYF. CDR3 bases: TGCGCCAGCAGAATGAACAGGTATGGCTCCTACGAGCAGTACTTC. The full variable domain, completed using reference TRBV5-1 and TRBJ2-7, is KAGVTQTPRYLIKTRGQQVTLSCSPISGHRSVSWYQQTPGQGLQFLFEYFSETQRNKGNFPGRFSGRQFSNSRSEMNVSTLELGDSALYLCASRMNRYGSYEQYFGPGTRLTVT.